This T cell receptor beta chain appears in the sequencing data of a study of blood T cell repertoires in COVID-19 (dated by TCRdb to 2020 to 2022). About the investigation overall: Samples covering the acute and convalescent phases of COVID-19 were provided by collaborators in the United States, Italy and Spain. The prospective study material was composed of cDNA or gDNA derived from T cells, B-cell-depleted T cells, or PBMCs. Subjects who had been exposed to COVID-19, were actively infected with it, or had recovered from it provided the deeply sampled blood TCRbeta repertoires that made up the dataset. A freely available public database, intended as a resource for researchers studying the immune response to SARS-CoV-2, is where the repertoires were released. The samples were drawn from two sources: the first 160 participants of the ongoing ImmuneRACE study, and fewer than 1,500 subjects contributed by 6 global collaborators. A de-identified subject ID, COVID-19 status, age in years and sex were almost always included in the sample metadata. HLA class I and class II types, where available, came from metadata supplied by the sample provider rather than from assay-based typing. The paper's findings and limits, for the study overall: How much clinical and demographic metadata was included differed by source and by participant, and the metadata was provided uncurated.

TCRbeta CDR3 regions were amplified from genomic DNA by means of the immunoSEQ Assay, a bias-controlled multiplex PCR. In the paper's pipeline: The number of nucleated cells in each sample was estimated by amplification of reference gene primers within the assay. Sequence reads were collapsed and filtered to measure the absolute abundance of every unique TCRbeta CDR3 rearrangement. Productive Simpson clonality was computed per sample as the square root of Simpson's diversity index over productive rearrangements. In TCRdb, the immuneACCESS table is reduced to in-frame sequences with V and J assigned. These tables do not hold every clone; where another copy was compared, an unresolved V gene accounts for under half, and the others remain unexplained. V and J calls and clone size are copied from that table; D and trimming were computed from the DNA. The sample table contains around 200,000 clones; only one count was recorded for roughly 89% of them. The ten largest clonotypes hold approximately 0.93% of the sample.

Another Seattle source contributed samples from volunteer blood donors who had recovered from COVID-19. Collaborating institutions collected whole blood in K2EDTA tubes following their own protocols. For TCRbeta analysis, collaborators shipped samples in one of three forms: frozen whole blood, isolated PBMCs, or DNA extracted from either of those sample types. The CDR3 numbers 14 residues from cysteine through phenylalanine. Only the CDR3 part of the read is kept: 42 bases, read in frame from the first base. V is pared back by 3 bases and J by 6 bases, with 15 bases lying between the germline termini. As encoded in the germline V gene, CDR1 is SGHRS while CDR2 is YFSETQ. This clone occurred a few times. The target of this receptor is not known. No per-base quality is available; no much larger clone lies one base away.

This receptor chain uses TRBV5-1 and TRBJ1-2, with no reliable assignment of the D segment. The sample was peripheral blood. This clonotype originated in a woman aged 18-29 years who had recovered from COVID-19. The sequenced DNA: TGCGCCAGCAGCTCCGCGGCAAAGGGAGATGGCTACACCTTC. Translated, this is CASSSAAKGDGYTF. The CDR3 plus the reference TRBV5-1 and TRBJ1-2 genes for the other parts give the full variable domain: KAGVTQTPRYLIKTRGQQVTLSCSPISGHRSVSWYQQTPGQGLQFLFEYFSETQRNKGNFPGRFSGRQFSNSRSEMNVSTLELGDSALYLCASSSAAKGDGYTFGSGTRLTVV.